The clone carrying this T cell receptor beta chain was counted many times. Its antigen is not known. One junction end disagrees with the germline gene, perhaps due to a read error. Template switching added a universal primer site; cDNA carried unique molecular identifiers. TCRdb re-derived calls from the 5' RACE reads in MiXCR, one entry per CDR3 protein. The sample holds about 690,000 distinct CDR3 sequences, 6% to 6.5% seen once. The record originates from a study of identical twins. Study findings and constraints: Instead of following the same donors, the conclusions were based on cross-sectional statistical analysis. Fewer insertions were carried by abundant cord blood beta clonotypes, but none was seen in memory repertoires.

Per the germline V gene, CDR1 is MGHRA and CDR2 is YSYEKL. CDR3 length: 12 residues. This clonotype originated in a man aged 18 to 29 in good health. The sequenced sample consisted of naive T cells sorted from blood. The rearrangement joins TRBV4-1 to TRBJ1-1; D is uncertain. The CDR3 DNA sequence: TGCGCCAGCAGCCAACTCCCTTCCACAGTAACATTT. It specifies CASSQLPSTVTF.